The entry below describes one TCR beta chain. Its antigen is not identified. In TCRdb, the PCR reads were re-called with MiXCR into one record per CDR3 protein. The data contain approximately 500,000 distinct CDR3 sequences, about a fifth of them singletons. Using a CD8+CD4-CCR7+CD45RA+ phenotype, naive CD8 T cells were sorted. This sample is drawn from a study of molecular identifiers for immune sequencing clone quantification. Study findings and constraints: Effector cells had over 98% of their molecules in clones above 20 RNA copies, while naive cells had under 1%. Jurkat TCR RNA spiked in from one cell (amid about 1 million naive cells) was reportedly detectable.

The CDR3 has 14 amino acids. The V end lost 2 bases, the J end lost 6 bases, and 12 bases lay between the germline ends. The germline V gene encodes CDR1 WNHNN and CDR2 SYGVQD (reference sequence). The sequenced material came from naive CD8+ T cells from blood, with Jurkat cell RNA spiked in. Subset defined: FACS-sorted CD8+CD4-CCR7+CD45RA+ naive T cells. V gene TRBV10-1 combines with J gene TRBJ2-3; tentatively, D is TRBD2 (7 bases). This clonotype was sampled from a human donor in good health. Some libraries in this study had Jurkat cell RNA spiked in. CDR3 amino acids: CASSEAGAADTQYF. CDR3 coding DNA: TGCGCCAGCAGTGAGGCGGGGGCAGCGGATACGCAGTATTTT.